The present entry profiles one TCR beta chain with its context. What it recognizes is unknown. These data come from a study of shared clonotypes between healthy human individuals. Regarding the study as a whole: Against clonotypes common to all four donors, non-shared ones had lower generation probabilities. It was observed that roughly 4.8% of naive CD4 clonotypes were shared across a handful of donors.

Only Caucasian adults living in Nashville, Tennessee served as donors. Several immunoSEQ 96-well plates shared each subset's DNA, each plate a replicate. The table came from immunoSEQ multiplex PCR; TCRdb's copy has only in-frame clones and leaves some out. In the table there are more than 1 million clones, 70% to 80% of which are singletons. CDR3 length: 12 residues. Trimming removed 5 bases at V and 3 bases at J, with 7 bases between. Germline assignment: CDR1 MDHEN and CDR2 SYDVKM. This sequence originates from a man aged 18 to 29 in good health. Some clones in this sample may be carry-over from other donors' samples. Material for sequencing was memory CD4+ T cells from PBMCs. The sample's subset: CD45RA-negative fraction. This chain uses TRBV28 with TRBJ1-2; D is ambiguous. The CDR3 reads CASSREDYGYTF. The CDR3 coding sequence is TGTGCCAGCAGTAGGGAGGACTATGGCTACACCTTC.